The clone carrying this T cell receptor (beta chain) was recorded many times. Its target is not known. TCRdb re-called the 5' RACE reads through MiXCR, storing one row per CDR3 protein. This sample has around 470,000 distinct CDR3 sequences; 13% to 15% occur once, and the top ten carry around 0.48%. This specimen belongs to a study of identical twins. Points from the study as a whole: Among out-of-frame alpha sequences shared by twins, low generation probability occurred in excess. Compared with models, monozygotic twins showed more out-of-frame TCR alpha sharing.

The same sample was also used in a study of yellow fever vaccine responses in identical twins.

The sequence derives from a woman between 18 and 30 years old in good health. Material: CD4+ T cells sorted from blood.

The DNA for the CDR3 is TGTGCCAGCGACAGGGAGTCCCGAGGGGCCAAAAACATTCAGTACTTC. It yields the protein CASDRESRGAKNIQYF. V and J are TRBV12-3 or TRBV12-4 and TRBJ2-4, with 7 bases identical to TRBD1. V lost 8 bases and J lost 1; bases outside the gene matches: 11. There are 16 residues in the CDR3.